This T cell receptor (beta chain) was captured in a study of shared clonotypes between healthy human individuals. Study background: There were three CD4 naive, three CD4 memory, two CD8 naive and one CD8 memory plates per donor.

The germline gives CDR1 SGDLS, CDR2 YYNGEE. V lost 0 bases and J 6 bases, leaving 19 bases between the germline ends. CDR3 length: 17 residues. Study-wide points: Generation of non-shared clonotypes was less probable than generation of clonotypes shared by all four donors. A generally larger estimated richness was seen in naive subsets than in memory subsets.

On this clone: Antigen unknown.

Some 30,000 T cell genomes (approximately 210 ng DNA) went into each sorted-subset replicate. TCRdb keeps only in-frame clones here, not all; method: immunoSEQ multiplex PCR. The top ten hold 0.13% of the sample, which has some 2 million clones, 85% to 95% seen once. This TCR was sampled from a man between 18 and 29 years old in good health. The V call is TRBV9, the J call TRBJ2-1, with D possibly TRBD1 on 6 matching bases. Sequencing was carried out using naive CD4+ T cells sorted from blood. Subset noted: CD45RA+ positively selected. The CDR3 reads CASSVAPGVRVGNEQFF. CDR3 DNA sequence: TGTGCCAGCAGCGTAGCCCCAGGGGTCAGGGTTGGCAATGAGCAGTTCTTC.